The present entry profiles one T cell receptor beta chain with its context. Its specificity is not known. The sample is drawn from a study of identical twins. Overall study findings and caveats: Out-of-frame beta chain sequences displayed weaker excess sharing between twins.

The V and J ends lost 5 bases and 6 bases respectively, with 17 bases between them. CDR1 is SEHNR and CDR2 is FQNEAQ in the germline V gene (reference sequence). CDR3 length equals 14 residues. Unique molecular identifiers were present on the cDNA, and a universal primer site came from template switching. Using its own MiXCR run on the 5' RACE reads, TCRdb lists one record per CDR3 protein. The sample shows around 100,000 distinct CDR3 sequences, 5.9% of them seen only once. Source material: memory T cells sorted from blood. This sequence joins TRBV7-9 and TRBJ2-7; a weak D match, TRBD2 (6 bases). This receptor was obtained from a woman in her forties or fifties in good health. The CDR3 nucleotides are TGTGCCAGCAGCAGCGGGTTATCTGCCTCCGAGCAGTACGTC. It is translated as CASSSGLSASEQYV.